A selection of T cell receptor beta chains follows, all from one sample in a study of siplizumab effects on memory and regulatory T cells. Assay: immunoSEQ multiplex PCR; the TCRdb copy retains only in-frame clones and omits some. The sample lists 100,000 or so clones; just under 95% were seen once. Source material: non-Treg CD4+ T cells sorted from blood. The source is a human donor in good health. Both conserved end residues are part of each CDR3. A D gene is named only where the DNA matches it firmly. Clone size is given for some rows only: seen once, a few or many times, or a class if the clone is expanded.

CATSRGGRGFGNEQFF	TGTGCCACCAGCAGAGGGGGTAGGGGCTTCGGCAATGAGCAGTTCTTC	-	16	-	TRBV15	TRBJ2-1
CASSLPGQGSWEQYF	TGCGCCAGCAGCTTGCCGGGACAGGGTAGTTGGGAGCAGTACTTC	once	15	TRBD1	TRBV5-1	TRBJ2-7
CASSLGVGRRQGRQSPLHF	TGTGCCAGCAGCTTAGGCGTGGGGCGTCGACAGGGGCGTCAATCACCCCTCCACTTT	-	19	TRBD1	TRBV11-2	TRBJ1-6
CASSIRASGSRTDTQYF	TGTGCCAGTAGTATAAGGGCTAGCGGGAGTAGGACAGATACGCAGTATTTT	-	17	TRBD2	TRBV19	TRBJ2-3
CASSNVREDLAKNIQYF	TGTGCCAGCAGCAATGTCCGGGAGGACCTAGCCAAAAACATTCAGTACTTC	-	17	TRBD2	TRBV11-3	TRBJ2-4
CASRRHVSYEQYF	TGTGCCAGCAGGAGACATGTTTCCTACGAGCAGTACTTC	-	13	-	TRBV7-9	TRBJ2-7
CASSLRGTAKETQYF	TGTGCCAGCAGCTTACGCGGGACAGCAAAAGAGACCCAGTACTTC	-	15	-	TRBV11-3	TRBJ2-5
CASSNIYPDQPQHF	TGTGCCAGTAGTAACATCTACCCGGATCAGCCCCAGCATTTT	-	14	-	TRBV19	TRBJ1-5
CASSFGGKETQYF	TGTGCCAGCAGCTTCGGGGGGAAAGAGACCCAGTACTTC	-	13	TRBD2	TRBV7-9	TRBJ2-5
CASKLAGGPSEQFF	TGCGCCAGCAAACTAGCGGGAGGGCCGAGTGAGCAGTTCTTC	-	14	TRBD2	TRBV4-1	TRBJ2-1
CASRTGTGSSYNEQFF	TGTGCCAGCAGGACCGGGACAGGGAGCTCCTACAATGAGCAGTTCTTC	-	16	TRBD1	TRBV5-4	TRBJ2-1
CSARFRKAQHF	TGCAGTGCCCGGTTTCGGAAAGCCCAGCATTTT	-	11	-	TRBV20-1	TRBJ1-5
CASSIPGTSGTKVAEQFF	TGTGCCAGTAGTATCCCGGGGACTAGCGGGACAAAGGTGGCTGAGCAGTTCTTC	once	18	TRBD2	TRBV19	TRBJ2-1
CASSTRTEQYF	TGTGCCAGCAGTACTAGGACCGAGCAGTACTTC	-	11	-	TRBV5-6	TRBJ2-7
CAWSAGQTSHEQFF	TGTGCCTGGAGTGCCGGACAAACTAGCCATGAGCAGTTCTTC	-	14	-	TRBV30	TRBJ2-1
CASSPRGEWNWETQYF	TGTGCCAGCAGCCCCCGGGGGGAGTGGAATTGGGAGACCCAGTACTTC	-	16	TRBD2	TRBV9	TRBJ2-5
CASSETDVPTF	TGTGCCAGCAGCGAGACGGACGTACCGACCTTC	-	11	-	TRBV2	TRBJ1-2
CATSRLSGPSTDTQYF	TGTGCCACCAGCAGACTTAGCGGGCCTAGCACAGATACGCAGTATTTT	-	16	TRBD2	TRBV15	TRBJ2-3
CAIRASGIHEQYF	TGTGCCATCAGGGCTAGCGGGATCCACGAGCAGTACTTC	-	13	TRBD2	TRBV10-3	TRBJ2-7
CASSLRVVDTQYF	TGTGCCAGCAGCTTACGAGTTGTGGATACGCAGTATTTT	once	13	-	TRBV11-2	TRBJ2-3
CASSETRHRVSEAFF	TGTGCCAGCAGTGAGACCCGACACAGGGTCTCTGAAGCTTTCTTT	-	15	-	TRBV6-1	TRBJ1-1
CASRMLSSRLFF	TGTGCCAGCAGGATGTTGAGTTCGAGGCTGTTTTTT	-	12	-	TRBV11-2	TRBJ1-4
CASGEGQLAYEQYF	TGTGCCAGCGGGGAGGGACAGCTTGCCTACGAGCAGTACTTC	once	14	-	TRBV2	TRBJ2-7
CASRRIGQLYGYTF	TGTGCCAGCCGTAGAATTGGACAGCTTTATGGCTACACCTTC	-	14	-	TRBV28	TRBJ1-2
CASSPRGPLIDEQYF	TGTGCCAGTAGTCCCAGGGGGCCGCTGATAGACGAGCAGTACTTC	-	15	TRBD1	TRBV19	TRBJ2-7
CASRNRETSPEQYF	TGTGCCAGCCGGAACAGGGAAACTTCGCCTGAGCAGTACTTC	-	14	-	TRBV7-8	TRBJ2-7
CASSAASGRDNEQYF	TGTGCCAGCAGCGCCGCCTCGGGGAGGGACAACGAGCAGTACTTC	-	15	-	TRBV9	TRBJ2-7
CASSLAGTRSYNEQFF	TGTGCCAGCAGCTTGGCCGGGACTAGATCATACAATGAGCAGTTCTTC	-	16	TRBD2	TRBV5-4	TRBJ2-1
CAWSVKFGDQPQHF	TGTGCCTGGAGTGTAAAGTTTGGGGATCAGCCCCAGCATTTT	few	14	-	TRBV30	TRBJ1-5
CASSLRVDTEAFF	TGTGCCAGCAGTCTACGGGTTGACACTGAAGCTTTCTTT	once	13	-	TRBV6-4	TRBJ1-1
CASSSSGGKGEKLFF	TGTGCCAGCAGTTCCTCCGGGGGCAAGGGTGAAAAACTGTTTTTT	-	15	-	TRBV28	TRBJ1-4
CASSQLAGGDYEQYF	TGTGCCAGCAGCCAACTAGCGGGAGGGGACTACGAGCAGTACTTC	-	15	-	TRBV21-1	TRBJ2-7
CASSSPPGEPKETQYF	TGTGCCAGTAGTTCTCCCCCCGGCGAGCCAAAAGAGACCCAGTACTTC	once	16	-	TRBV19	TRBJ2-5
CASLFSGNQPQHF	TGTGCCAGCCTTTTCTCAGGGAATCAGCCCCAGCATTTT	-	13	-	TRBV6-1	TRBJ1-5
CASSPAPGPLAETQYF	TGTGCCAGCTCACCTGCCCCGGGTCCTCTGGCGGAGACCCAGTACTTC	-	16	-	TRBV18	TRBJ2-5
CASSLGQRTNYEQYF	TGTGCCAGCAGCTTGGGGCAACGGACAAACTACGAGCAGTACTTC	-	15	-	TRBV5-5	TRBJ2-7
CASSLSLNTEAFF	TGTGCCAGCAGTTTAAGTCTGAACACTGAAGCTTTCTTT	-	13	-	TRBV27	TRBJ1-1
CASMRGTEGMETQYF	TGTGCCAGCATGAGGGGGACGGAGGGTATGGAGACCCAGTACTTC	-	15	-	TRBV6-1	TRBJ2-5
CASSRGGLQETQYF	TGTGCCAGCAGCCGGGGGGGACTGCAAGAGACCCAGTACTTC	-	14	TRBD2	TRBV7-3	TRBJ2-5
CASRPGGFNQPQHF	TGTGCCAGCAGACCAGGGGGTTTTAATCAGCCCCAGCATTTT	-	14	TRBD1	TRBV6-5	TRBJ1-5
CASSLTGGVDTQYF	TGCGCCAGCAGCTTGACAGGGGGCGTAGATACGCAGTATTTT	-	14	TRBD1	TRBV5-1	TRBJ2-3
CASSLLPGLAGGHSYEQYF	TGTGCCAGCAGTTTGTTACCGGGACTAGCGGGAGGGCATAGTTACGAGCAGTACTTC	-	19	TRBD2	TRBV28	TRBJ2-7
CASSQIQGGTRSYEQYF	TGTGCCAGCAGCCAAATCCAGGGCGGGACTCGCTCCTACGAGCAGTACTTC	once	17	-	TRBV11-2	TRBJ2-7
CASSEASGGKQFF	TGTGCCAGCAGTGAAGCGAGCGGGGGGAAGCAGTTCTTC	-	13	TRBD2	TRBV2	TRBJ2-1
CASSGQGFQETQYF	TGTGCCAGCTCGGGACAGGGGTTCCAAGAGACCCAGTACTTC	-	14	TRBD1	TRBV28	TRBJ2-5
CASRTRDTQYF	TGTGCCTCGAGAACTCGGGATACGCAGTATTTT	-	11	-	TRBV30	TRBJ2-3
CASSLFVGDAANEKLFF	TGTGCCAGCAGTTTATTTGTGGGGGATGCGGCTAATGAAAAACTGTTTTTT	-	17	-	TRBV27	TRBJ1-4
CASGLEASGINEQFF	TGCGCCAGCGGCTTGGAGGCTAGCGGGATCAATGAGCAGTTCTTC	-	15	TRBD2	TRBV5-1	TRBJ2-1
CASGLGLAEFGEQFF	TGTGCTAGTGGTTTGGGACTAGCCGAGTTTGGTGAGCAGTTCTTC	-	15	TRBD2	TRBV12-5	TRBJ2-1
CASSDSDRVTEQYF	TGTGCCAGCAGCGACTCGGACAGGGTGACCGAGCAGTACTTC	-	14	TRBD1	TRBV5-8	TRBJ2-7